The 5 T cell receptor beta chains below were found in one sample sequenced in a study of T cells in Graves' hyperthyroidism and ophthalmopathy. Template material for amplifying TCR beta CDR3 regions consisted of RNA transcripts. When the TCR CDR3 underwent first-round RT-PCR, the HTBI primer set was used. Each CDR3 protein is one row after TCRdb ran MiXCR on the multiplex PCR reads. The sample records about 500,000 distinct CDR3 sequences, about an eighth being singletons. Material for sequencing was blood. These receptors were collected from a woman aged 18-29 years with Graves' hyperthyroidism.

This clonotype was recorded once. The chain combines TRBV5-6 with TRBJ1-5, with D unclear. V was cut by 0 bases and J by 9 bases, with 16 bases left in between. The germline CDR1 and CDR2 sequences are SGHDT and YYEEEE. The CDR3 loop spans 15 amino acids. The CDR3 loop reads CASSLGGSLSGPQHF. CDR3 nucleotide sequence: TGTGCCAGCAGCTTGGGAGGGTCGCTCTCGGGGCCCCAGCATTTT.

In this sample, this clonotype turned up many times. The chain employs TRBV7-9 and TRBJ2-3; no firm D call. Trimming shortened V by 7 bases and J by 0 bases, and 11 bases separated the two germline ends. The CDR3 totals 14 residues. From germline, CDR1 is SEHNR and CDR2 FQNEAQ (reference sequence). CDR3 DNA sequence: TGTGCCAGCACCGGACGGATTAGCACAGATACGCAGTATTTT. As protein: CASTGRISTDTQYF.

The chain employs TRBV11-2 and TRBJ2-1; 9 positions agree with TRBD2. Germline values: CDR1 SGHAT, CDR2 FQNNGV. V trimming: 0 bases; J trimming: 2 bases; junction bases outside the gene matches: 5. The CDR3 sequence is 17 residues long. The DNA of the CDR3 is TGTGCCAGCAGCTTAGAGGCTGCGGGAGGGCCCTACAATGAGCAGTTCTTC. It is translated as CASSLEAAGGPYNEQFF.

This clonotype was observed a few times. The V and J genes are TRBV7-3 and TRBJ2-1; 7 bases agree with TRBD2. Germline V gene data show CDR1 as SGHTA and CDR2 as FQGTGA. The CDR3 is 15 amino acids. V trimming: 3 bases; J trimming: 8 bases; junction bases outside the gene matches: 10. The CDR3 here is CASSLDWGRVDEQFF. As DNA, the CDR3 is TGTGCCAGCAGCTTGGACTGGGGGAGGGTCGATGAGCAGTTCTTC.

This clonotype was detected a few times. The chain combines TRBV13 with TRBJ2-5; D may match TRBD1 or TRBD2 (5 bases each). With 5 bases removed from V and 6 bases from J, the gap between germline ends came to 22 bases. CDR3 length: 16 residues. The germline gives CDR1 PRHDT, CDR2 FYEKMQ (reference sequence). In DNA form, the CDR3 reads TGTGCCAGCAGCCCAAAGGGACCCCGGTTGGCCCAGACCCAGTACTTC. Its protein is CASSPKGPRLAQTQYF.